A single sample is the source of the 13 T cell receptor beta chains below, sequenced in a study of T-cell memory formation after mild COVID-19. Each CDR3 protein gets one entry after TCRdb re-called the 5' RACE reads with MiXCR. Here the sample spans roughly 180,000 distinct CDR3 sequences, about 9.9% being singletons. Sequenced sample: PBMCs or a T cell subset sorted from them (not recorded which). These receptors all stem from a man aged 18 to 30 who had mild COVID-19 (a few samples of this study predate the infection). Cell type and time point are not known.

The table lists this clonotype with a few counts. This chain joins TRBV7-8 and TRBJ2-5; D remains ambiguous. Germline CDR1 reads SGHVS; CDR2 reads FQNEAQ. The V end was cut by 5 bases, the J end by 3 bases, with 16 bases between. The CDR3 extends over 15 amino acids. The CDR3 here is CASSVMRTVEETQYF. The CDR3 bases are TGTGCCAGCAGCGTAATGCGAACAGTAGAAGAGACCCAGTACTTC.

V is TRBV5-1 and J is TRBJ2-7, with D perhaps being TRBD1 or TRBD2 (5 bases each). Germline V gene lookup returns CDR1 SGHRS and CDR2 YFSETQ. This CDR3 is built from 14 residues. V lost 4 bases and J lost 0, with 11 bases in between. CDR3 bases: TGCGCCAGCAGCCCGGGACCGTCCTCCTACGAGCAGTACGTC. This sequence encodes CASSPGPSSYEQYV.

There are a few counts of this clonotype. V and J are TRBV2 and TRBJ2-3; 10 nucleotides agree with TRBD2. J lost 5 bases, V lost 1 base, and 9 bases had no gene match. CDR1 is SNHLY and CDR2 is FYNNEI in the germline V gene. The CDR3 is 17 amino acids. CDR3 coding DNA: TGTGCCAGCAGTGAAGAAACTAGCGGGGACTGGGGAGATACGCAGTATTTT. Protein: CASSEETSGDWGDTQYF.

The V and J genes are TRBV7-3 and TRBJ2-5; D perhaps matches TRBD1 (6 bases). Trimming pared 11 bases from V and 2 bases from J, leaving 12 bases between. CDR3 length: 12 amino acids. Germline CDR1 and CDR2: SGHTA and FQGTGA. The CDR3 DNA is TGTGCCTCTAGGGACAATCAAGAGACCCAGTACTTC. This translates into CASRDNQETQYF.

This clonotype was seen a handful of times. This chain joins TRBV24-1 and TRBJ2-5, with 8 bases that match TRBD2. V was pared by 4 bases and J by 3 bases, with 9 bases of the junction left unmatched. Germline V gene lookup returns CDR1 KGHDR and CDR2 SFDVKD. CDR3 length: 16 amino acids. CDR3 sequence (DNA): TGTGCCACCAGTGAGCCCAGGACTAGCTGGAAAGAGACCCAGTACTTC. This translates into CATSEPRTSWKETQYF.

This clonotype was counted at least ten times. The chain has TRBV10-3 and TRBJ2-1; TRBD1 matches at 7 bases. The CDR3 is 15 amino acids. CDR1 and CDR2 from the germline V gene are ENHRY and SYGVKD. The J segment lost 8 bases and the V segment lost 3 bases, leaving 10 bases of the junction unmatched. The CDR3 nucleotides are TGTGCCATCAGTGATGGAGGCAGGGGGAATGATGAGCAGTTCTTC. This codes for CAISDGGRGNDEQFF.

This chain joins TRBV6-5 and TRBJ1-5; D call uncertain. The V end lost 4 bases, the J end lost 0 bases, and 10 bases lay between the germline ends. The CDR3 has 15 amino acids. The V gene's germline CDR1 is MNHEY and CDR2 SVGAGI. DNA of the CDR3: TGTGCCAGCAGTTCTCAGGTTAATAGCAATCAGCCCCAGCATTTT. This translates into CASSSQVNSNQPQHF.

This clonotype was found a few times. The genes are TRBV12-3 or TRBV12-4 and TRBJ1-4; a weak D match, TRBD1 (6 bases). There are 14 residues in the CDR3. Deletions cut 6 bases from V and 5 bases from J, with 13 bases between. The CDR3 DNA is TGTGCCAGCAGCCCAGACAGGATGAATGAAAAACTGTTTTTT. Protein: CASSPDRMNEKLFF.

The J gene is TRBJ2-1, the V gene TRBV7-2, with 7 bases matching TRBD1. Germline assignment: CDR1 SGHTA and CDR2 FQGNSA. Germline trimming cut 5 bases from V and 10 bases from J; bases unmatched to any gene: 8. The length of the CDR3 is 13 residues. This CDR3 is CASSLRQGGEQFF. CDR3 DNA sequence: TGTGCCAGCAGCCTTAGACAGGGCGGGGAGCAGTTCTTC.

This sequence joins TRBV2 and TRBJ1-1; D gene uncertain. The ends were cut back, 0 bases at V and 10 bases at J, with 15 bases in the middle. Germline V CDR1 and CDR2: SNHLY, FYNNEI. CDR3 size: 14 residues. This chain's CDR3 is CASSEALTADRAFF. The DNA for the CDR3 is TGTGCCAGCAGTGAAGCGCTTACAGCAGACCGAGCTTTCTTT.

The chain recombines TRBV19 with TRBJ1-1; unclear D gene. Trimming took 3 bases from V and 1 from J, leaving 12 bases between them. CDR1 is LNHDA, CDR2 SQIVND, per germline (reference sequence). The CDR3 is 15 amino acids. CDR3 region: CASSITWTENTEAFF. The DNA for the CDR3 is TGTGCCAGTAGTATCACGTGGACTGAGAACACTGAAGCTTTCTTT.

Ten or more counts support this clonotype. The V and J genes are TRBV20-1 and TRBJ2-7; 7 bases are shared with TRBD1. The CDR3 extends over 19 amino acids. V was clipped by 4 bases and J by 4 bases; unmatched bases: 25. The germline CDR1 and CDR2 sequences are DFQATT and SNEGSKA (reference sequence). The CDR3 nucleotides are TGCAGTGCTATAACGCGCCTGACAGGGAAACAGGGAAAGCGTTACGAGCAGTACGTC. Its protein product is CSAITRLTGKQGKRYEQYV.

The chain recombines TRBV6-6 with TRBJ1-1; 7 bases fit TRBD1. From germline, CDR1 is MNHNY and CDR2 SVGAGI (reference sequence). The CDR3 is 14 amino acids. Trimming removed 6 bases from V and 9 bases from J; junction bases left unmatched: 13. The CDR3 here is CASSRPRQGTKAFF. As DNA, the CDR3 is TGTGCCAGCAGCCGGCCGCGACAGGGTACAAAAGCTTTCTTT.